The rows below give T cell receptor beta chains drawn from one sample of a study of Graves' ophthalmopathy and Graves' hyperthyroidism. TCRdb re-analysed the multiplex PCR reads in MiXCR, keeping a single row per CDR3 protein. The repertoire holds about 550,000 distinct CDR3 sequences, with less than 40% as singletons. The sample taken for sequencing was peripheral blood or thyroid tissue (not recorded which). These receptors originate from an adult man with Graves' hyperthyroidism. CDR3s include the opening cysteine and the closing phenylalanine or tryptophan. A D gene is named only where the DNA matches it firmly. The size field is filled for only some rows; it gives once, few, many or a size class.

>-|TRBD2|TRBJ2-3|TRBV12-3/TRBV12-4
CASSLGSERGSSLDTQYF
TGTGCCAGCAGTTTAGGTTCCGAGCGGGGGTCATCTTTGGATACGCAGTATTTT
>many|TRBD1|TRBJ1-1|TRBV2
CASSGTVSFF
TGTGCCAGCAGCGGGACAGTGTCTTTCTTT
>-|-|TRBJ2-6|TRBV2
CASSESTGANVLTF
TGTGCCAGCAGTGAAAGTACCGGGGCCAACGTCCTGACTTTC
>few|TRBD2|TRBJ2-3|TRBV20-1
CSAGLAGGRADTQYF
TGCAGTGCTGGACTAGCGGGAGGTCGGGCAGATACGCAGTATTTT
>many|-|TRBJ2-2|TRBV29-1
CSVDWVNTGELFF
TGCAGCGTTGACTGGGTGAACACCGGGGAGCTGTTTTTT
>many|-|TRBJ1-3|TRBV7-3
CASSLSSGVGGNTIYF
TGTGCCAGCAGCTTAAGCAGCGGGGTTGGCGGAAACACCATATATTTT
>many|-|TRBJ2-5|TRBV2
CASRPRVGETQYF
TGTGCCAGCAGACCCAGGGTGGGAGAGACCCAGTACTTC
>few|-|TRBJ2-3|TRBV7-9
CASSLHSTDTQYF
TGTGCCAGCAGCTTACACTCCACAGATACGCAGTATTTT
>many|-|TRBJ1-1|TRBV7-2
CASSLALGTGTEAFF
TGTGCCAGCAGCTTAGCGTTGGGGACGGGCACTGAAGCTTTCTTT
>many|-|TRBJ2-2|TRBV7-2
CASSLVVTANTGELFF
TGTGCCAGCAGCTTAGTAGTGACGGCGAACACCGGGGAGCTGTTTTTT
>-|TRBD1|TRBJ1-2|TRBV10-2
CASSESVQGAGYTF
TGCGCCAGCAGTGAGTCGGTCCAGGGGGCTGGCTACACCTTC
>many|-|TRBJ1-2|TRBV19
CASSMVYRRNDYGYTF
TGTGCCAGTAGTATGGTATACCGGAGGAATGACTATGGCTACACCTTC
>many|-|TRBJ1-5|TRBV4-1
CASSQEKVGDQPQHF
TGCGCCAGCAGCCAAGAAAAGGTAGGCGATCAGCCCCAGCATTTT
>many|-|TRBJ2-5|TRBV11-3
CASSFRPRDVTQYF
TGTGCCAGCAGCTTCCGGCCCCGGGACGTGACCCAGTACTTC
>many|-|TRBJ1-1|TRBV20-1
CSASQGPNTEAFF
TGCAGTGCTAGTCAGGGCCCGAACACTGAAGCTTTCTTT
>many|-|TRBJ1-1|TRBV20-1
CSATDMEAFF
TGCAGTGCTACCGACATGGAAGCTTTCTTT
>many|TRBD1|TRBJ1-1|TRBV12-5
CASGPGGKNTEAFF
TGTGCTAGTGGCCCAGGGGGCAAGAACACTGAAGCTTTCTTT
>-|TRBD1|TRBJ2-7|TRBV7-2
CASSLEGTGRYNEQYF
TGTGCCAGCAGCTTAGAGGGGACAGGGAGGTACAATGAGCAGTACTTC
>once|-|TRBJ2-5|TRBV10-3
CAITAGERETQYF
TGTGCCATCACAGCAGGGGAACGAGAGACCCAGTACTTC
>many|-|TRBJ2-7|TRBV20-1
CSARAAQHWYEQYF
TGCAGTGCTAGAGCGGCCCAGCACTGGTACGAGCAGTACTTC
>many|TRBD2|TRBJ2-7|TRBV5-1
CASRPGLGHYEQYF
TGCGCCAGCAGGCCGGGACTAGGACACTACGAGCAGTACTTC
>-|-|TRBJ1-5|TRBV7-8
CASSLAAERNQPQHF
TGTGCCAGCAGCTTAGCGGCTGAGCGAAATCAGCCCCAGCATTTT
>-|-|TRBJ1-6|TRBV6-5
CASSYSGGKSSYNSPLHF
TGTGCCAGCAGTTACTCGGGGGGAAAGAGCTCCTATAATTCACCCCTCCACTTT
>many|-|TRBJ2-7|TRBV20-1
CSATISYEQYF
TGCAGTGCTACCATCTCCTACGAGCAGTACTTC
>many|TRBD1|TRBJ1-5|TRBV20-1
CSARIGQGALSNQPQHF
TGCAGTGCTAGGATCGGACAGGGGGCTCTTAGCAATCAGCCCCAGCATTTT
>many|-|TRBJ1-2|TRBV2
CASSGETRPNYGYTF
TGTGCCAGCAGTGGGGAGACAAGACCTAACTATGGCTACACCTTC
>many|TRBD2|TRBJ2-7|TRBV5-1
CASSLTSGNLHAYEQYF
TGCGCCAGCAGCTTGACTAGCGGGAACTTGCATGCTTACGAGCAGTACTTC
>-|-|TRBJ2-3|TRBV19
CASRRGAAGTDTQYF
TGTGCCAGTAGACGAGGGGCGGCTGGCACAGATACGCAGTATTTT
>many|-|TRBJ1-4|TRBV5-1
CASSLGTDTTNEKLFF
TGCGCCAGCAGCTTAGGGACGGACACAACTAATGAAAAACTGTTTTTT
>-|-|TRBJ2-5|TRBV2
CASSTGSPQETQYF
TGTGCCAGCAGTACAGGGTCCCCACAAGAGACCCAGTACTTC
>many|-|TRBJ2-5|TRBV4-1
CASSQWGNQETQYF
TGCGCCAGCAGCCAATGGGGGAACCAAGAGACCCAGTACTTC
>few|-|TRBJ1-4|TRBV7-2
CASSSKGFTNEKLFF
TGTGCCAGCAGCTCCAAGGGGTTTACTAATGAAAAACTGTTTTTT
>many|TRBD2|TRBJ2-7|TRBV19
CASSIGTSGRNEQYF
TGTGCCAGTAGTATCGGGACTAGCGGTAGGAACGAGCAGTACTTC
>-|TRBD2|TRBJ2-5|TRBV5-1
CASSFRGLAGQETQYF
TGCGCCAGCAGCTTCCGCGGACTAGCGGGGCAAGAGACCCAGTACTTC
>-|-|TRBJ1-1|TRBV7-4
CASSSPFSTGNTEAFF
TGTGCCAGCAGCTCACCATTTTCGACAGGGAACACTGAAGCTTTCTTT
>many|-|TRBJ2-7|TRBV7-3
CASSSGRGQEQYF
TGTGCCAGCAGCTCAGGTCGGGGCCAAGAGCAGTACTTC
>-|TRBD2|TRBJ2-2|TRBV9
CASSVGGLATGELFF
TGTGCCAGCAGCGTCGGAGGACTAGCCACCGGGGAGCTGTTTTTT
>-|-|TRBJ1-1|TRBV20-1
CSARPQLNTEAFF
TGCAGTGCTAGGCCCCAGCTGAACACTGAAGCTTTCTTT
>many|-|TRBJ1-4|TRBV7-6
CASRSGRGKLFF
TGTGCCAGCAGATCAGGGAGGGGAAAACTGTTTTTT
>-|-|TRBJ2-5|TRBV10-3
CASSRLQYF
TGTGCCAGCAGCAGACTACAGTACTTC
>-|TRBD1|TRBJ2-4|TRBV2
CASRGTGLAKNIQYF
TGTGCCAGCAGAGGGACAGGGTTAGCCAAAAACATTCAGTACTTC
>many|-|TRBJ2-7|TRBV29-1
CSVDWGYEQYF
TGCAGCGTTGACTGGGGGTACGAGCAGTACTTC
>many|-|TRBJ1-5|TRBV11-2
CASSLGDKRLQPQHF
TGTGCCAGCAGCTTAGGGGACAAAAGGCTTCAGCCCCAGCATTTT
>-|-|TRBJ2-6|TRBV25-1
CASLTGNSGANVLTF
TGTGCCAGCTTAACAGGGAACTCTGGGGCCAACGTCCTGACTTTC
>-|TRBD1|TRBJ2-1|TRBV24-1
CATSDPRGRGQFF
TGTGCCACCAGTGACCCCAGGGGGCGTGGGCAGTTCTTC